A single sample is the source of the 25 T cell receptor beta chains below, sequenced in a study of technical replicates of blood from a few donors. Assay used: immunoSEQ multiplex PCR; TCRdb lists only in-frame clones, some missing. The table records under 65,000 clones, 80% to 90% of them present only once. Sequenced material: PBMCs. Receptors were obtained from a human donor in good health. Some clones in this sample may be carry-over from other donors' samples.

This clone was observed a single time. The chain recombines TRBV19 with TRBJ2-1; 9 nucleotides align to TRBD1. Germline V gene sequence: CDR1 LNHDA, CDR2 SQIVND (reference sequence). This CDR3 has 15 amino acids. The junction had 6 bases not matched to a gene; V was cut back by 5 bases and J by 4 bases. The CDR3 region has the DNA TGTGCCAGTAGTCTTACAGGGGGCACTTACAATGAGCAGTTCTTC. Encoded protein: CASSLTGGTYNEQFF.

The rearrangement uses TRBV7-2 and TRBJ1-4; D is uncertain. V shed 1 base and J shed 6 bases, with 12 bases lying between them. The germline gives CDR1 SGHTA, CDR2 FQGNSA. The CDR3 extends over 15 amino acids. The CDR3 bases are TGTGCCAGCAGCTTAGTGGCAGTTTCGTATGAAAAACTGTTTTTT. This encodes CASSLVAVSYEKLFF.

This chain joins TRBV7-2 and TRBJ2-7; TRBD2 matches at 11 bases. CDR3 size: 15 residues. Losses at the gene ends were 6 bases for V and 2 bases for J; bases not matched to a gene: 6. Germline CDR1 SGHTA, CDR2 FQGNSA. CDR3 in DNA: TGTGCCAGCAGACCTACTAGCGGGGGAACCTACGAGCAGTACTTC. Translated: CASRPTSGGTYEQYF.

The chain links TRBV9 to TRBJ2-1; 8 bases match TRBD2. Germline CDR1 is SGDLS and CDR2 is YYNGEE. V was pared by 0 bases and J by 9 bases, with 11 bases of the junction left unmatched. The CDR3 covers 16 residues. The CDR3 bases are TGTGCCAGCAGCGTAGGTTTGAACGGGAGGGGTGCTGAGCAGTTCTTC. Its translation is CASSVGLNGRGAEQFF.

The chain couples TRBV15 to TRBJ2-7, with 8 positions matching TRBD2. The germline V gene encodes CDR1 LNHNV and CDR2 YYDKDF (reference sequence). The CDR3 contains 15 residues. V lost 5 bases to trimming and J lost 5 bases; unmatched junction nucleotides: 11. The CDR3 reads CATSWTGGPINEQYF. The CDR3 DNA reads as TGTGCCACCAGCTGGACGGGAGGGCCGATAAACGAGCAGTACTTC.

The chain employs TRBV18 and TRBJ1-1; TRBD1 might be the D (5 bases). Germline CDR1 is KGHSH and CDR2 is LQKENI. The CDR3 has 14 residues. The ends were cut back, 3 bases at V and 0 bases at J, with 8 bases in the middle. Here the CDR3 reads CASSPDTMNTEAFF. The CDR3 bases are TGTGCCAGCTCACCGGACACGATGAACACTGAAGCTTTCTTT. The whole variable domain, remainder taken from reference TRBV18 and TRBJ1-1, is NAGVMQNPRHLVRRRGQEARLRCSPMKGHSHVYWYRQLPEEGLKFMVYLQKENIIDESGMPKERFSAEFPKEGPSILRIQQVVRGDSAAYFCASSPDTMNTEAFFGQGTRLTVV.

V gene TRBV30 combines with J gene TRBJ2-1; a possible D gene is TRBD2 (5 bases). Germline assignment: CDR1 GTSNPN and CDR2 SVGIG (reference sequence). Trimming took 3 bases from V and 0 from J, leaving 12 bases between them. This CDR3 region has 15 residues. DNA of the CDR3: TGTGCCTGGAGACCTAGCCGGGGCTCCTACAATGAGCAGTTCTTC. It yields the protein CAWRPSRGSYNEQFF.

The chain carries TRBV5-1 and TRBJ1-1; 8 nucleotides agree with TRBD1. The V gene end was trimmed by 0 bases and the J gene end by 4 bases; junction bases not matched to a gene: 5. CDR3 length: 15 amino acids. Looked up from germline, CDR1 is SGHRS and CDR2 is YFSETQ. Here the CDR3 DNA reads TGCGCCAGCAGCTTGGATGGACAGGGATGCACTGAAGCTTTCTTT. Translation: CASSLDGQGCTEAFF. The full variable domain, completed using reference TRBV5-1 and TRBJ1-1, is KAGVTQTPRYLIKTRGQQVTLSCSPISGHRSVSWYQQTPGQGLQFLFEYFSETQRNKGNFPGRFSGRQFSNSRSEMNVSTLELGDSALYLCASSLDGQGCTEAFFGQGTRLTVV.

The chain is built from TRBV7-2 and TRBJ2-7; weak D call: TRBD1 (5 bases). The CDR3 is made up of 12 amino acids. Germline loops: CDR1 SGHTA, CDR2 FQGNSA. Trimming stripped 3 bases from V and 2 bases from J, with 5 bases between. Here the CDR3 reads CASSLTAYEQYF. The CDR3 nucleotides are TGTGCCAGCAGCTTGACAGCCTACGAGCAGTACTTC.

The chain carries TRBV6-6 and TRBJ2-5; 7 nucleotides match TRBD1. Germline V gene lookup returns CDR1 MNHNY and CDR2 SVGAGI (reference sequence). The CDR3 runs 15 residues. V was pared by 6 bases and J by 7 bases, with 14 bases of the junction left unmatched. The DNA of the CDR3 is TGTGCCAGCAGGACACCGGGACAGATGCGCGGGACCCAGTACTTC. It translates to CASRTPGQMRGTQYF.

This clone has more than one count but fewer than ten. V usage is TRBV7-9 and J usage is TRBJ2-3, with D possibly TRBD2 on 5 matching bases. Germline values: CDR1 SEHNR, CDR2 FQNEAQ (reference sequence). V dropped 5 bases and J dropped 1 base, with 13 bases sitting between them. CDR3 size: 15 residues. The CDR3 DNA reads as TGTGCCAGCAGCAAGACTATAACTCGCACAGATACGCAGTATTTT. It yields the protein CASSKTITRTDTQYF.

CDR3 loop: CASSPRDYSYEQYF. The CDR3 DNA sequence: TGTGCCAGCAGCCCACGGGACTACTCCTACGAGCAGTACTTC. J is TRBJ2-7 and V is TRBV7-9, with 7 bases matching TRBD2. The V and J ends lost 5 bases and 0 bases, in that order; junction bases with no gene match: 4. The CDR3 runs to 14 residues. Germline CDR1 SEHNR, CDR2 FQNEAQ (reference sequence).

The chain joins TRBV6-5 to TRBJ2-1; 14 nucleotides match TRBD2. CDR1 is MNHEY, CDR2 SVGAGI, per germline. V lost 4 bases to trimming and J lost 10 bases; unmatched junction nucleotides: 9. The CDR3 totals 16 residues. The CDR3 nucleotides read TGTGCCAGCAGTTTATCGGGACTAGCGGGAGCGGGGGAGCAGTTCTTC. Its protein is CASSLSGLAGAGEQFF.

CDR3: CATCSQRNQPQHF. The CDR3 nucleotides read TGTGCCACCTGTTCACAGCGCAATCAGCCCCAGCATTTT. V gene TRBV15 combines with J gene TRBJ1-5; D unclear. There are 13 residues in the CDR3. The germline V and J ends were trimmed by 8 bases and 2 bases, with 10 bases remaining between them. Germline V gene sequence: CDR1 LNHNV, CDR2 YYDKDF (reference sequence). Variable domain in full (rest from reference TRBV15 and TRBJ1-5): DAMVIQNPRYQVTQFGKPVTLSCSQTLNHNVMYWYQQKSSQAPKLLFHYYDKDFNNEADTPDNFQSRRPNTSFCFLDIRSPGLGDTAMYLCATCSQRNQPQHFGDGTRLSIL.

The chain joins TRBV5-1 to TRBJ2-1; TRBD2 matches at 10 bases. The CDR3 is 16 residues long. The V gene end was trimmed by 4 bases and the J gene end by 0 bases; junction bases not matched to a gene: 4. CDR1 and CDR2 from the germline V gene are SGHRS and YFSETQ. CDR3 nucleotide sequence: TGCGCCAGCAGCACTAGCGGGACGAGCTCCTACAATGAGCAGTTCTTC. It yields the protein CASSTSGTSSYNEQFF.

The V call is TRBV30, the J call TRBJ1-1; weak D call: TRBD1 (5 bases). The V and J ends lost 4 bases and 5 bases respectively, with 20 bases between them. CDR1 is GTSNPN and CDR2 is SVGIG in the germline V gene (reference sequence). The CDR3 has 15 amino acids. The CDR3, as DNA: TGTGCCTGGATCCGGAAGGACACAAAGGGAACTGAAGCTTTCTTT. Its translation is CAWIRKDTKGTEAFF.

The chain carries TRBV2 and TRBJ1-1, with 7 bases that match TRBD1. V was pared by 6 bases and J by 5 bases, with 12 bases of the junction left unmatched. The CDR3 is 15 amino acids. Germline V gene sequence: CDR1 SNHLY, CDR2 FYNNEI. CDR3 DNA sequence: TGTGCCAGCAGAGAAAGACAGGGCATGGGGACTGAAGCTTTCTTT. This translates into CASRERQGMGTEAFF.

This chain joins TRBV6-6 and TRBJ2-7; 10 bases line up with TRBD1. The length of the CDR3 is 15 residues. V was clipped by 6 bases and J by 3 bases; unmatched bases: 8. Germline V gene lookup returns CDR1 MNHNY and CDR2 SVGAGI (reference sequence). The CDR3 DNA sequence: TGTGCCAGCAGCAGACCTGGGACAGGGGTCTACGAGCAGTACTTC. Amino acids: CASSRPGTGVYEQYF.

This clone appeared a single time. V usage is TRBV4-1 and J usage is TRBJ1-3, with D tentatively TRBD1 (5 bases). V was cut by 6 bases and J by 4 bases, with 19 bases left in between. Germline V CDR1 and CDR2: MGHRA, YSYEKL. The CDR3 runs to 16 residues. The DNA of the CDR3 is TGCGCCAGCAGTCTGAACGCAGGGTTGGACGGAAACACCATATATTTT. This sequence encodes CASSLNAGLDGNTIYF.

The chain couples TRBV2 to TRBJ2-2; TRBD1 might be the D (7 bases). CDR1 SNHLY and CDR2 FYNNEI come from the germline V gene. The CDR3 spans 14 residues. The germline V and J ends were trimmed by 4 bases and 8 bases, with 14 bases remaining between them. In nucleotides, the CDR3 is TGTGCCAGCAGTGCCAGGGGGGTTGCGGGGGAGCTGTTTTTT. It is translated as CASSARGVAGELFF.

The chain carries TRBV5-6 and TRBJ2-3; 7 bases map to TRBD1. Trimming at V came to 4 bases and at J to 1 base, leaving 3 bases not matched to a gene. The CDR3 is 14 residues long. CDR1 SGHDT and CDR2 YYEEEE come from the germline V gene. This CDR3 reads CASSPGQGTDTQYF. The CDR3 DNA follows: TGTGCCAGCAGCCCAGGACAGGGCACAGATACGCAGTATTTT. Drawing the rest from reference TRBV5-6 and TRBJ2-3, the complete variable domain is DAGVTQSPTHLIKTRGQQVTLRCSPKSGHDTVSWYQQALGQGPQFIFQYYEEEERQRGNFPDRFSGHQFPNYSSELNVNALLLGDSALYLCASSPGQGTDTQYFGPGTRLTVL.

The chain uses TRBV5-6 and TRBJ2-5; D ambiguous. Germline CDR1 SGHDT, CDR2 YYEEEE. Trimming shortened V by 1 base and J by 6 bases, and 16 bases separated the two germline ends. This CDR3 is built from 15 residues. DNA for the CDR3: TGTGCCAGCAGCTTGCTAAGAACGGTTGAGAAGACCCAGTACTTC. Translating gives CASSLLRTVEKTQYF. The full variable domain, its missing parts supplied by reference TRBV5-6 and TRBJ2-5, is DAGVTQSPTHLIKTRGQQVTLRCSPKSGHDTVSWYQQALGQGPQFIFQYYEEEERQRGNFPDRFSGHQFPNYSSELNVNALLLGDSALYLCASSLLRTVEKTQYFGPGTRLLVL.

V usage is TRBV7-8 and J usage is TRBJ2-2, with TRBD1 matching over 10 bases. V shed 1 base and J 4 bases; nucleotides not matched to a gene: 3. Germline V gene data show CDR1 as SGHVS and CDR2 as FQNEAQ. The CDR3 runs to 16 residues. CDR3 nucleotides: TGTGCCAGCAGCTTAGGGGGACAGGGGATCACCGGGGAGCTGTTTTTT. It translates to CASSLGGQGITGELFF.

This rearrangement joins TRBV7-9 to TRBJ2-7; 8 nucleotides match TRBD2. CDR3 length: 15 residues. Germline-derived CDR1 and CDR2 are SEHNR and FQNEAQ (reference sequence). V trimming: 0 bases; J trimming: 2 bases; junction bases outside the gene matches: 3. The CDR3 region is CASSLAAGATYEQYF. DNA for the CDR3: TGTGCCAGCAGCTTAGCAGCGGGGGCCACCTACGAGCAGTACTTC.

The V gene is TRBV10-3, the J gene TRBJ2-5, with 12 bases identical to TRBD1. CDR3 length: 15 amino acids. V was pared by 3 bases and J by 4 bases, with 3 bases of the junction left unmatched. Germline V lookup: CDR1 ENHRY, CDR2 SYGVKD. CDR3: CAISDGTGGLETQYF. CDR3 in DNA: TGTGCCATCAGTGATGGGACAGGGGGCTTAGAGACCCAGTACTTC.